This T cell receptor beta chain was captured by sequencing in a study of cytomegalovirus exposure and HLA in healthy donors. Use of 60 Vbeta and 13 Jbeta primers characterized the PCR. The data were produced by immunoSEQ multiplex PCR, yet TCRdb's version contains in-frame clones alone and is incomplete. Found here are 100,000 or so clones, about four fifths of them singletons; the top ten hold roughly 2%. Donors showed nominal health when sampled, although they likely had unrecorded immune exposures. This CDR3 region has 13 residues. CDR1 LGHNA and CDR2 YSLEER come from the germline V gene. Trimming left V 8 bases short and J 8 bases short, with 18 bases between.

This TCR was recovered from a woman aged 35 to 49 in good health and CMV-seronegative. This chain uses TRBV4-3 with TRBJ1-2; D call uncertain. Material for sequencing was PBMCs. The DNA of the CDR3 is TGCGCCAGCTCGCGACTTGGAATAGAAGGCTACACCTTC. Its translation is CASSRLGIEGYTF.